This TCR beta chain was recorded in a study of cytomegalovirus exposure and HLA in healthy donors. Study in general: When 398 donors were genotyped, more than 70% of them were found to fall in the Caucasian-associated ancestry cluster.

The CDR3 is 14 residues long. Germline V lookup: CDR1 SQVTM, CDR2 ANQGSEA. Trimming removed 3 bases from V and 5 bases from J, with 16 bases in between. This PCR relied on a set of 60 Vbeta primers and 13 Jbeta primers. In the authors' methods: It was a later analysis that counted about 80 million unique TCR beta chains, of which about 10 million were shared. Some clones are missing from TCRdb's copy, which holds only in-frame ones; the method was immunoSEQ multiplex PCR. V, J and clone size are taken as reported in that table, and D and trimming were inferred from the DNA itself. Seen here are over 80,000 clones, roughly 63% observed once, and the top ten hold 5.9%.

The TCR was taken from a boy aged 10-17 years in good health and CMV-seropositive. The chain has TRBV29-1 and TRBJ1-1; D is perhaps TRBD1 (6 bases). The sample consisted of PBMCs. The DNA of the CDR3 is TGCAGCGTTGATCCTAGGGGGTTGGGGACTGAAGCTTTCTTT. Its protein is CSVDPRGLGTEAFF.